These T cell receptor beta chains were read from a single sample in a study of spatial heterogeneity in lung cancer. TCRdb processed the 5' RACE reads anew with MiXCR; each CDR3 protein has one entry. The data hold about 14,000 distinct CDR3 sequences, with 10% observed a single time. The input for sequencing was PBMCs, taken at surgery. The receptors come from a male donor with early-stage non-small cell lung cancer. Both conserved end residues are part of each CDR3. A D gene is named only where the DNA matches it firmly. Only some rows state a clone size, as once, few, many or a class for expanded clones.

V	D	J	size	DNA	CDR3
TRBV12-3/TRBV12-4	NA	TRBJ2-2	many	TGTGCCAGCAGTTTGGCGGCAACCGGGGAGCTGTTTTTT	CASSLAATGELFF
TRBV19	TRBD2	TRBJ2-1	many	TGTGCCAGTACCTCAGCGGGAGATGAGCAGTTCTTC	CASTSAGDEQFF
TRBV28	NA	TRBJ2-3	NA	TGTGCCAGCAGCGGACTAATTAGCACAGATACGCAGTATTTT	CASSGLISTDTQYF
TRBV28	NA	TRBJ1-1	many	TGTGCCAGCAGTCCGCCCAGAACAGGGCAAGCTTTCTTT	CASSPPRTGQAFF
TRBV12-3/TRBV12-4	TRBD1	TRBJ2-7	few	TGTGCCAGCAGACTGACAGGGTCCCACGAGCAGTACTTC	CASRLTGSHEQYF
TRBV29-1	NA	TRBJ2-3	many	TGCAGCCCGGCGCCAGGGCTAATCCTTCCGTATTTT	CSPAPGLILPYF
TRBV5-1	NA	TRBJ2-2	NA	TGCGCCAGCAGCTTGAGGCAAAACACCGGGGAGCTGTTTTTT	CASSLRQNTGELFF
TRBV3-1	TRBD2	TRBJ2-7	many	TGTGCCAGCAGCCTGACAGCGGGAGTTGGGTACGAGCAGTACTTC	CASSLTAGVGYEQYF
TRBV5-1	TRBD1	TRBJ2-7	many	TGCGCCAGCAGCTCCCCGCCCTTAGGGGGACAGACATACGAGCAGTACTTC	CASSSPPLGGQTYEQYF
TRBV18	NA	TRBJ2-1	NA	TGTGCCAGCTCACCCCGAGACTGGCAGTTCTTC	CASSPRDWQFF
TRBV7-8	NA	TRBJ2-3	NA	TGTGCCAGCAGCACACCTCGCGAGGCTATCCTTTCACATCGGGGCACAGATACGCAGTATTTT	CASSTPREAILSHRGTDTQYF
TRBV15	TRBD2	TRBJ2-7	NA	TGTGCCACCAGCAGAGACCCTAGCGGCCACGAGCAGTACTTC	CATSRDPSGHEQYF
TRBV27	TRBD2	TRBJ2-1	many	TGTGCCAGCACCTCTAGCGGGAAGGGTGAGCAGTTCTTC	CASTSSGKGEQFF
TRBV12-3/TRBV12-4	TRBD2	TRBJ2-4	many	TGTGCCAGCACCCACGGGGGGGGCTTAGCCAAAAACATTCAGTACTTC	CASTHGGGLAKNIQYF
TRBV5-1	TRBD2	TRBJ2-7	many	TGCGCCAGCAGCTTTTTACTAGCGGGAGGAGGTGGAGAGAAGTACTTC	CASSFLLAGGGGEKYF
TRBV7-3	NA	TRBJ1-1	medium-sized	TGTGCCAGCAGCTTTGGGCCAGGGCGGGGAACTGAAGCTTTCTTT	CASSFGPGRGTEAFF
TRBV5-6	NA	TRBJ2-7	many	TGTGCCAGCAGATTGGAGAGGGGTACCTACGAGCAGTACTTC	CASRLERGTYEQYF
TRBV4-2	TRBD2	TRBJ2-5	many	TGTGCCAGCAGCCCAGCGGGACTAGCGGGAGTCGCGGGAGAGACCCAGTACTTC	CASSPAGLAGVAGETQYF
TRBV7-2	TRBD1	TRBJ1-2	many	TGTGCCAGCAGCTTAGGGGGACAGCTTTATGGCTACACCTTC	CASSLGGQLYGYTF
TRBV4-1	NA	TRBJ2-1	many	TGCGCCAGCAGCCACTTGGGGGGAGATGAGCAGTTCTTC	CASSHLGGDEQFF
TRBV3-1	TRBD2	TRBJ2-1	many	TGTGCCAGCAGCCGCCTTGGGGACTACCGCACAAATGAGCAGTTCTTC	CASSRLGDYRTNEQFF
TRBV5-1	NA	TRBJ2-2	many	TGCGCCAGCAGCCGAGGGACTTGGACGTCCACCGGGGAGCTGTTTTTT	CASSRGTWTSTGELFF
TRBV7-9	NA	TRBJ2-7	many	TGTGCCAGCAGCTTCGGGGTATTGTACGAGCAGTACTTC	CASSFGVLYEQYF
TRBV9	TRBD2	TRBJ2-4	many	TGTGCCAGCAGTGCCGCGGGAGCGGGAGGAAACATTCAGTACTTC	CASSAAGAGGNIQYF
TRBV5-1	NA	TRBJ1-3	medium-sized	TGCGCCAGCAGCGCGCGGGACGCCCTTACCCCTGGAAACACCATATATTTT	CASSARDALTPGNTIYF
TRBV19	NA	TRBJ2-3	many	TGTGCCAGTAGTATAGAGGCAAAGGATAGGAATACGCAGTATTTT	CASSIEAKDRNTQYF
TRBV6-5	NA	TRBJ1-6	NA	TGTGCCAGCAGTTACCGGAGACCGAATTCACCCCTCCACTTT	CASSYRRPNSPLHF
TRBV5-1	TRBD2	TRBJ2-3	many	TGCGCCAGCAGCTCGGCGGGAGGGGGAACAGATACGCAGTATTTT	CASSSAGGGTDTQYF
TRBV7-9	NA	TRBJ1-6	many	TGTGCCAGCAGCTTAGGAGGGATAGAGGTCCCCCTCCACTTT	CASSLGGIEVPLHF
TRBV20-1	NA	TRBJ1-3	few	TGCAGTGCTAGAGGACTTCTCTCTGGAAACACCATATATTTT	CSARGLLSGNTIYF
TRBV28	TRBD2	TRBJ2-3	many	TGTGCCAGCAGCTATGGGACTACGCCAGATACGCAGTATTTT	CASSYGTTPDTQYF
TRBV20-1	NA	TRBJ1-1	few	TGCAGTGCTAGAGACAGGGTAATATACACTGAAGCTTTCTTT	CSARDRVIYTEAFF
TRBV20-1	NA	TRBJ2-7	NA	TGCAGTGCTCCCAGAGACAGGAACAGCTACGAGCAGTACTTC	CSAPRDRNSYEQYF
TRBV18	NA	TRBJ2-7	many	TGTGCCAGCTCACCAAAACAGGGAGTCAGCGAGCAGTACTTC	CASSPKQGVSEQYF
TRBV6-5	TRBD1	TRBJ2-2	many	TGTGCCAGCAGTTTGGACAGGGTAGCCGGGGAGCTGTTTTTT	CASSLDRVAGELFF
TRBV12-5	TRBD1	TRBJ1-1	many	TGTGCTAGTGGCCCGGGACAGAATGGCCCTGAAGCTTTCTTT	CASGPGQNGPEAFF
TRBV20-1	TRBD2	TRBJ2-5	many	TGCAGTGCTAGGAGCTCTAGCGGGAGCCAAGAGACCCAGTACTTC	CSARSSSGSQETQYF
TRBV7-9	NA	TRBJ1-2	once	TGTGCCAGCAGCTTACCCGACAGCAACTATGGCTACACCTTC	CASSLPDSNYGYTF
TRBV7-7	NA	TRBJ2-1	many	TGTGCCAGCAGCTTAAGGGACTCACACAATGAGCAGTTCTTC	CASSLRDSHNEQFF
TRBV12-3/TRBV12-4	NA	TRBJ2-7	many	TGTGCCAGCAGTTTAGAGCGCGAGCAGTACTTC	CASSLEREQYF
TRBV5-1	NA	TRBJ2-3	many	TGCGCCAGCAGTTTCGTGGTAGCGAGCACAGATACGCAGTATTTT	CASSFVVASTDTQYF
TRBV7-9	TRBD1	TRBJ2-5	many	TGTGCCAGCAGCTTTGGCAGGGGGCTTGAAGAGACCCAGTACTTC	CASSFGRGLEETQYF
TRBV24-1	NA	TRBJ1-3	few	TGTGCCACCAGGGACACAGCTTTGCGCTCTGGAAACACCATATATTTT	CATRDTALRSGNTIYF
TRBV6-1	NA	TRBJ2-3	many	TGTGCCAGCAGTGAAGACAGGGGAGGTAGCACAGATACGCAGTATTTT	CASSEDRGGSTDTQYF
TRBV20-1	NA	TRBJ1-1	many	TGCAGTGCTATCCGAAACAGGGTAGACACTGAAGCTTTCTTT	CSAIRNRVDTEAFF
TRBV20-1	NA	TRBJ1-5	NA	TGCAGTGCTAGCCGGGACACAAGCAATCAGCCCCAGCATTTT	CSASRDTSNQPQHF
TRBV12-3/TRBV12-4	TRBD2	TRBJ2-1	many	TGTGCCAGCAGTTTAACGGGAGGGGGTGCGAATGAGCAGTTCTTC	CASSLTGGGANEQFF
TRBV20-1	TRBD2	TRBJ2-5	many	TGCAGTGCTCCTAAAAGACTAGCGGGAGCCCAAGAGACCCAGTACTTC	CSAPKRLAGAQETQYF
TRBV18	NA	TRBJ1-2	few	TGTGCCAGCTCACCAATCATAGACCGGGACCCTCGTGACTACACCTTC	CASSPIIDRDPRDYTF
TRBV28	NA	TRBJ1-1	NA	TGTGCCAGCAGTAGCACAGGATGGGCTGGCACTGAAGCTTTCTTT	CASSSTGWAGTEAFF
TRBV6-2/TRBV6-3	TRBD1	TRBJ2-7	medium-sized	TGTGCCAGCAAAAAGGACAGGGTCTCCTACGAGCAGTACTTC	CASKKDRVSYEQYF
TRBV27	NA	TRBJ2-2	NA	TGTGCCAGCTCGGCGGCGGGGAAGTACACCGGGGAGCTGTTTTTT	CASSAAGKYTGELFF
TRBV7-8	NA	TRBJ1-3	many	TGTGCCAGCAGCGCCACCAGGGCGGATGGAAACACCATATATTTT	CASSATRADGNTIYF
TRBV5-6	NA	TRBJ1-2	NA	TGTGCCATCATCTCGGAAACAGAGTACTATGGCTACACCTTC	CAIISETEYYGYTF